These 28 T cell receptor beta chains were all obtained from the same sample, sequenced in a study of shared clonotypes between healthy human individuals. Data came from immunoSEQ multiplex PCR; TCRdb stores just in-frame clones and leaves some out. The sample contains about 2.4 million clones, 80% to 95% of which appear only once. The sample consisted of naive CD4+ T cells from PBMCs. Sample subset: CD45RA+ positively selected. The receptors derive from a man in his late teens or twenties in good health. Some clones in this sample may be carry-over from other donors' samples.

This clone was observed a single time. The rearrangement joins TRBV30 to TRBJ1-1, with D unclear. Germline V gene lookup returns CDR1 GTSNPN and CDR2 SVGIG (reference sequence). The ends were cut back, 1 base at V and 4 bases at J, with 16 bases in the middle. The CDR3 has 15 amino acids. For the CDR3, the DNA is TGTGCCTGGAGTGAAATATGGCCGAAGTCCACTGAAGCTTTCTTT. This codes for CAWSEIWPKSTEAFF.

This chain uses TRBV2 with TRBJ2-1; no firm D call. CDR1 is SNHLY, CDR2 FYNNEI, per germline. CDR3 length equals 15 residues. The germline V and J ends were trimmed by 0 bases and 2 bases, with 8 bases remaining between them. This chain's CDR3 is CASSEAGSPYNEQFF. In DNA form, the CDR3 reads TGTGCCAGCAGTGAAGCGGGTAGTCCCTACAATGAGCAGTTCTTC.

This chain joins TRBV9 and TRBJ2-1, with D possibly TRBD1 on 6 matching bases. The germline V gene encodes CDR1 SGDLS and CDR2 YYNGEE. With 4 bases removed from V and 7 bases from J, the gap between germline ends came to 18 bases. This CDR3 has 15 residues. In DNA, the CDR3 is TGTGCCAGCAGCCGTATGGGGGCTACTCGGAATGAGCAGTTCTTC. This codes for CASSRMGATRNEQFF. The complete variable domain, with remaining parts taken from reference TRBV9 and TRBJ2-1, reads DSGVTQTPKHLITATGQRVTLRCSPRSGDLSVYWYQQSLDQGLQFLIQYYNGEERAKGNILERFSAQQFPDLHSELNLSSLELGDSALYFCASSRMGATRNEQFFGPGTRLTVL.

This sequence joins TRBV9 and TRBJ2-7; a weak D match, TRBD1 (5 bases). Germline CDR1 is SGDLS and CDR2 is YYNGEE. The CDR3 covers 14 residues. Trimming stripped 0 bases from V and 4 bases from J, with 11 bases between. CDR3 protein: CASSVDGAAYEQYF. The CDR3 coding sequence is TGTGCCAGCAGCGTAGATGGGGCAGCGTACGAGCAGTACTTC.

CDR3 sequence reads: CATQGQDNYNEQFF. For the CDR3, the DNA is TGTGCCACTCAAGGACAGGACAACTACAATGAGCAGTTCTTC. This chain connects TRBV2 to TRBJ2-1; 7 positions agree with TRBD1. The V gene end was trimmed by 10 bases and the J gene end by 3 bases; junction bases not matched to a gene: 9. Germline CDR1 and CDR2: SNHLY and FYNNEI. CDR3 size: 14 residues.

The V call is TRBV28, the J call TRBJ2-2, with a weak D call TRBD1 (6 bases). The CDR3 consists of 14 residues. Per the germline V gene, CDR1 is MDHEN and CDR2 is SYDVKM. The V gene lost 9 bases and the J gene lost 7 bases, with 18 bases spanning the gap. The CDR3, as DNA: TGTGCCAGTACCCCGGACAGCATAGGCGGGGAGCTGTTTTTT. Its translation is CASTPDSIGGELFF.

The chain links TRBV11-2 to TRBJ2-3, with no clear D. The CDR3 is 17 amino acids. Germline lookup yields CDR1 SGHAT and CDR2 FQNNGV. The ends were cut back, 7 bases at V and 2 bases at J, with 22 bases in the middle. The CDR3 nucleotides are TGTGCCAGCACCCCTCGAGCTGCGGCGGCCTACACAGATACGCAGTATTTT. Amino acid sequence: CASTPRAAAAYTDTQYF.

This chain uses TRBV28 with TRBJ1-1; D possibly corresponds to TRBD1 (5 bases). The V gene lost 3 bases and the J gene lost 10 bases, with 21 bases spanning the gap. This CDR3 is built from 15 residues. The germline CDR1 and CDR2 sequences are MDHEN and SYDVKM. The CDR3 DNA sequence: TGTGCCAGCAGTTTCATCATTGGCAGGGTAAGCCCAGCTTTCTTT. This sequence encodes CASSFIIGRVSPAFF.

Written as DNA, the CDR3 is TGTGCCAGCAGCTTGAGCGGGACAGGGGGCATCGAGCAGTACTTC. This encodes CASSLSGTGGIEQYF. The V gene is TRBV5-5, the J gene TRBJ2-7, with 12 nucleotides matching TRBD1. The CDR3 contains 15 residues. Germline trimming cut 1 base from V and 6 bases from J; bases unmatched to any gene: 5. Germline V gives CDR1 SGHKS, CDR2 YYEKEE (reference sequence).

The chain couples TRBV23-1 to TRBJ2-1; possibly TRBD1 for D (7 bases). TRBV23-1 has ORF status, its function being uncertain. Between the trimmed V and J ends, which lost 7 bases and 8 bases, there was a span of 27 bases. The CDR3 length is 17 residues. The CDR3 DNA reads TGCGCCAGCACTGGAAACGGGCGGGACAGCCCGTGTGATGAGCAGTTCTTC. Translating gives CASTGNGRDSPCDEQFF.

The V call is TRBV5-1, the J call TRBJ2-1, with a weak D call TRBD2 (6 bases). Per germline, CDR1 SGHRS and CDR2 YFSETQ. CDR3 size: 14 residues. Between the trimmed V and J ends, which lost 0 bases and 5 bases, there was a span of 9 bases. DNA of the CDR3: TGCGCCAGCAGCTTGGCGGGAGTCCACAATGAGCAGTTCTTC. Encoded protein: CASSLAGVHNEQFF.

CDR3 sequence reads: CASSVGIRNTIYF. In nucleotides, the CDR3 is TGTGCCAGCAGCGTAGGGATTAGGAACACCATATATTTT. The V gene is TRBV9, the J gene TRBJ1-3; D is unclear. Deletions cut 0 bases from V and 7 bases from J, with 8 bases between. The CDR3 extends over 13 amino acids. Germline assignment: CDR1 SGDLS and CDR2 YYNGEE.

This chain joins TRBV6-5 and TRBJ2-7, with 7 bases matching TRBD1. J was trimmed by 2 bases and V by 2 bases; bases with no gene match: 6. CDR1 is MNHEY, CDR2 SVGAGI, per germline. CDR3 length: 15 residues. The CDR3 DNA reads as TGTGCCAGCAGTTACGTAGGGACAGAAACCTACGAGCAGTACTTC. Encoded protein: CASSYVGTETYEQYF.

This clone was detected once. V gene TRBV6-5 combines with J gene TRBJ2-5; D gene unclear. Trimming left V 4 bases short and J 5 bases short, with 14 bases between. The CDR3 loop spans 14 amino acids. Germline V gives CDR1 MNHEY, CDR2 SVGAGI. This CDR3 reads CASSFYGMGETQYF. Written as DNA, the CDR3 is TGTGCCAGCAGTTTCTATGGCATGGGGGAGACCCAGTACTTC.

The rearrangement links TRBV6-6 to TRBJ2-7, with D unresolved. The CDR3 has 16 amino acids. Trimming removed 2 bases at V and 2 bases at J, with 16 bases between. Germline assignment: CDR1 MNHNY and CDR2 SVGAGI (reference sequence). The CDR3 region is CASSYGLTPSAYEQYF. The CDR3 DNA sequence: TGTGCCAGCAGTTACGGGCTCACTCCTTCGGCCTACGAGCAGTACTTC.

The CDR3 DNA follows: TGTGCCAGCAGCAATACTCAAGGAAACACCATATATTTT. It yields the protein CASSNTQGNTIYF. The chain recombines TRBV28 with TRBJ1-3; D gene unclear. Per germline, CDR1 MDHEN and CDR2 SYDVKM. The CDR3 spans 13 residues. The V end was cut by 6 bases, the J end by 4 bases, with 10 bases between.

The rearrangement uses TRBV18 and TRBJ1-3, with TRBD1 as a possible D gene (6 bases). This CDR3 comprises 16 residues. CDR1 KGHSH and CDR2 LQKENI come from the germline V gene. Between the trimmed V and J ends, which lost 0 bases and 0 bases, there was a span of 9 bases. CDR3 residues: CASSPPGQYSGNTIYF. The CDR3 DNA reads as TGTGCCAGCTCACCACCCGGACAGTACTCTGGAAACACCATATATTTT.

This chain joins TRBV7-8 and TRBJ2-7; D ambiguous. Germline loops: CDR1 SGHVS, CDR2 FQNEAQ. This CDR3 region has 14 residues. Deletions cut 1 base from V and 3 bases from J, with 10 bases between. CDR3 in amino acids: CASSLGVEVYEQYF. In DNA form, the CDR3 reads TGTGCCAGCAGCTTAGGGGTCGAGGTCTACGAGCAGTACTTC.

The chain carries TRBV11-1 and TRBJ2-7, with a possible D match to TRBD1 (5 bases). The CDR3 consists of 14 residues. V lost 6 bases and J lost 6, with 18 bases in between. Germline CDR1 is SGHAT and CDR2 is FQDESV (reference sequence). CDR3 sequence (DNA): TGTGCCAGCAGGGGGCTAGGCCCTCGAGGCGAGCAGTACTTC. Translation: CASRGLGPRGEQYF.

Points on this clone: Other DNA variants within this sample encode the same CDR3. The genes are TRBV4-3 and TRBJ2-7, with D unclear. V lost 0 bases, J lost 4 bases, and 7 bases lay in between. This CDR3 has 13 amino acids. Germline V gene sequence: CDR1 LGHNA, CDR2 YSLEER. The CDR3 bases are TGCGCCAGCAGCCAAGATCGGCGTTACGAGCAGTACTTC. Translated: CASSQDRRYEQYF.

To note about this clone: Other DNA sequences within the sample encode an identical CDR3. The rearrangement links TRBV25-1 to TRBJ2-3, with 7 bases identical to TRBD1. The CDR3 runs to 13 residues. Germline lookup yields CDR1 MGHDK and CDR2 SYGVNS. After removal of 5 bases from V and 6 bases from J, the junction contained 5 bases not matched to a gene. The CDR3 nucleotides are TGTGCCAGCAGTAAACAGGGGTTGGATACGCAGTATTTT. This codes for CASSKQGLDTQYF. Complete variable domain (other parts from reference TRBV25-1 and TRBJ2-3): EADIYQTPRYLVIGTGKKITLECSQTMGHDKMYWYQQDPGMELHLIHYSYGVNSTEKGDLSSESTVSRIRTEHFPLTLESARPSHTSQYLCASSKQGLDTQYFGPGTRLTVL.

In regard to this clone: This specimen includes other DNA sequences encoding the same CDR3. This sequence joins TRBV18 and TRBJ2-7, with 9 bases identical to TRBD1. This CDR3 has 14 residues. Germline values: CDR1 KGHSH, CDR2 LQKENI. V lost 3 bases and J lost 4; bases outside the gene matches: 4. Here the CDR3 reads CASSPSQGAYEQYF. CDR3 sequence (DNA): TGTGCCAGCTCACCCTCACAGGGGGCTTACGAGCAGTACTTC.

The rearrangement uses TRBV7-8 and TRBJ2-7; D gene unclear. CDR3 length: 15 residues. The germline CDR1 and CDR2 sequences are SGHVS and FQNEAQ. The ends were cut back, 5 bases at V and 0 bases at J, with 14 bases in the middle. Here the CDR3 reads CASSPRRSSSYEQYF. The CDR3 nucleotides are TGTGCCAGCAGCCCGCGCAGGTCGAGCTCCTACGAGCAGTACTTC.

This clone was found once. The V gene is TRBV11-2, the J gene TRBJ1-2; no clear D. The CDR3 length is 12 residues. Germline V gene lookup returns CDR1 SGHAT and CDR2 FQNNGV. With 1 base removed from V and 7 bases from J, the gap between germline ends came to 7 bases. The CDR3 is CASSLVLSGYTF. The DNA for the CDR3 is TGTGCCAGCAGCTTAGTTCTGTCTGGCTACACCTTC.

DNA for the CDR3: TGTGCCAGCAGCCTTCAAGGGACAGCTTACGAGCAGTACTTC. Its protein product is CASSLQGTAYEQYF. The chain uses TRBV11-2 and TRBJ2-7; 7 nucleotides agree with TRBD1. Germline values: CDR1 SGHAT, CDR2 FQNNGV. J gave up 4 bases and V 5 bases, and 8 bases lay outside the gene matches. The CDR3 sequence is 14 residues long.

The genes are TRBV29-1 and TRBJ2-2; D remains unclear. V lost 4 bases, J lost 2 bases, and 5 bases lay in between. Per germline, CDR1 SQVTM and CDR2 ANQGSEA. The CDR3 is made up of 12 amino acids. The CDR3: CSVVTNTGELFF. CDR3 in DNA: TGCAGCGTTGTAACAAACACCGGGGAGCTGTTTTTT.

The J gene is TRBJ1-4, the V gene TRBV10-3, with D tentatively TRBD1 (5 bases). This CDR3 comprises 14 residues. Germline CDR1 and CDR2: ENHRY and SYGVKD. The V end was cut by 6 bases, the J end by 6 bases, with 14 bases between. The CDR3 DNA follows: TGTGCCATCAGCCGACACCCGACAGATGAAAAACTGTTTTTT. Translating it yields CAISRHPTDEKLFF.

The chain combines TRBV4-2 with TRBJ1-2, with D possibly matching TRBD1 (5 bases). The CDR3 covers 13 residues. The germline V gene has CDR1 LGHNA and CDR2 YNFKEQ. Trimming left V 4 bases short and J 8 bases short, with 14 bases between. As DNA, the CDR3 is TGTGCCAGCAGCCCGGCCCTGGGGACCGGCTACACCTTC. This codes for CASSPALGTGYTF.